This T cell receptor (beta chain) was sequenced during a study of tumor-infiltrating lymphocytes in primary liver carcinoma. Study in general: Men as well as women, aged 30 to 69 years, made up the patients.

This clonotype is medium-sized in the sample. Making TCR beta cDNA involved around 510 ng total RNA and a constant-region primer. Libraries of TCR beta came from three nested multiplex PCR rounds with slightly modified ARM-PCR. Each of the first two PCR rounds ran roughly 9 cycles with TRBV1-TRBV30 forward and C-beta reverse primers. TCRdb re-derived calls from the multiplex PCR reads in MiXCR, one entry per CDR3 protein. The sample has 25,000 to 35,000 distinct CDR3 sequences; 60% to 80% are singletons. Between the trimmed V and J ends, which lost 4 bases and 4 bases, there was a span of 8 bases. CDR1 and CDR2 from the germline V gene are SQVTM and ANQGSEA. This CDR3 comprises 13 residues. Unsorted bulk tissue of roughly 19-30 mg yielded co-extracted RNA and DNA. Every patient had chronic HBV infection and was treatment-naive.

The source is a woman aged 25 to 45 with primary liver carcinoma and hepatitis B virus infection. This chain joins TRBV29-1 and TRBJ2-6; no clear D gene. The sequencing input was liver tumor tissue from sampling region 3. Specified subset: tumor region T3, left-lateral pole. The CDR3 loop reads CSVVGRGANVLTF. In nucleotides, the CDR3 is TGCAGCGTTGTAGGGCGAGGGGCCAACGTCCTGACTTTC.